This TCR beta chain was observed in a study of B cell selection in AIRE deficiency. Overall study findings and caveats: Shorter CDR3s marked shared Treg sequences, biased toward few non-templated insertions.

This CDR3 has 15 residues. Germline V gene data show CDR1 as SGHRS and CDR2 as YFSETQ. V shed 3 bases, J shed 2 bases, and the junction held 4 bases outside the gene matches. The sorted conventional CD4 T cells were gated as CD4+CD127+. To note about this clone: Its antigen is unidentified.

Repertoires were generated with immunoSEQ multiplex PCR, while TCRdb's copy carries only in-frame clones and drops some. The table shows 20,000 to 25,000 clones, with 97% occurring only once. The rearrangement joins TRBV5-1 to TRBJ2-3; 9 nucleotides align to TRBD1. This sequence originates from a human donor with AIRE deficiency. Sequencing input: conventional CD4+ T cells sorted from PBMCs. This chain's CDR3 is CASSSDRGPTDTQYF. Written as DNA, the CDR3 is TGCGCCAGCAGCTCGGACAGGGGACCCACAGATACGCAGTATTTT.